The T cell receptor beta chain described here comes from a study of beta chain features in type 1 diabetes. Across the study: Sorted cells, about 98,000,000 in number, were examined across all samples.

Investigators reverse transcribed all isolated RNA, so they sequenced expressed TCRB transcripts. Naive, central memory and regulatory T cell samples averaged about 3.57 million reads. Clones were read by immunoSEQ multiplex PCR, and TCRdb kept only the in-frame ones, dropping some. The sample has around 280,000 clones; over 14% are singletons. Study-wide points: All four CD4+ subsets of Type 1 diabetes patients contained TCRB CDR3s that were moderately but significantly shorter. The naive, central memory and Treg TCRB repertoires looked more alike in patients than they did in healthy donors.

The table lists this clone with a few counts. Its antigen is still unknown. Specimen: naive CD4+ T cells from blood. The sequence came from a man younger than 35 with type 1 diabetes.

The CDR3 loop reads CASSLQASEQFF. The CDR3 DNA follows: TGTGCCAGCAGCTTACAAGCTTCTGAGCAGTTCTTC. V is TRBV11-2 and J is TRBJ2-1; D gene ambiguous. The CDR3 spans 12 residues. The germline V gene has CDR1 SGHAT and CDR2 FQNNGV. The germline V and J ends were trimmed by 2 bases and 9 bases, with 8 bases remaining between them. The full variable domain, in which reference TRBV11-2 and TRBJ2-1 provide the parts outside the CDR3, is EAGVAQSPRYKIIEKRQSVAFWCNPISGHATLYWYQQILGQGPKLLIQFQNNGVVDDSQLPKDRFSAERLKGVDSTLKIQPAKLEDSAVYLCASSLQASEQFFGPGTRLTVL.